The sequence of this T cell receptor beta chain was determined in a study of blood T cell repertoires in COVID-19. Whole-study context: Acute-phase and convalescent COVID-19 samples originated in the United States, Italy and Spain. Sources were T cells, B-cell-depleted T cells, or PBMCs; the material itself was cDNA or gDNA.

In the original workflow: Reference gene primers were amplified, and this amplification served to estimate nucleated cell counts. Assay: immunoSEQ multiplex PCR; the TCRdb copy retains only in-frame clones and omits some. V and J calls plus clone size are reproduced from that table; the DNA served to infer D and trimming. Counted here are tens of thousands of clones, 86% occurring once; the ten biggest clones make up 2%. V was trimmed by 4 bases and J by 4 bases, leaving 10 bases between them. Germline CDR1 and CDR2: SGHTS and YDEGEE. The CDR3 is 13 amino acids. The sequenced sample was peripheral blood. The chain joins TRBV5-8 to TRBJ2-3; D is undetermined. This clonotype was obtained from a man aged 30 to 45 with acute or convalescent COVID-19. Here the CDR3 reads CASSPRVADTQYF. CDR3 coding DNA: TGTGCCAGCAGCCCCCGGGTGGCAGATACGCAGTATTTT.